This T cell receptor beta chain was captured by sequencing in a study of identical twins. Each CDR3 protein is one row after TCRdb ran MiXCR on the 5' RACE reads. Of around 680,000 distinct CDR3 sequences in the sample, around 8.6% were seen once. Separately, the same data were catalogued under a study of yellow fever vaccine responses in identical twins.

This TCR was recovered from a woman under 30 in good health. Sequencing was done on a sample of PBMCs.

CDR3 nucleotide sequence: TGTGCCAGCAGCCGAGGGGTCAGGGGTCGCTACGAGCAGTACTTC. This translates into CASSRGVRGRYEQYF. The chain employs TRBV21-1 and TRBJ2-7; TRBD1, the D gene given by the table, was not confirmed from the DNA. TRBV21-1 is tagged as a pseudogene. CDR3 size: 15 residues.